These 31 T cell receptor beta chains were all obtained from the same sample, sequenced in a study of blood T cell repertoires in COVID-19 (dated by TCRdb to 2020 to 2022). The library was produced with the immunoSEQ multiplex PCR assay. As stored in TCRdb, this immuneACCESS dataset retains in-frame rearrangements with V and J assigned. A fraction of the clones does not appear; measured against another copy, unresolved V genes explain less than half of the discrepancy, and the remainder lacks a known reason. Present in this sample are some 260,000 clones, 88% of which were seen just once. About 1% of the sample comes from the top ten. Input material: peripheral blood. The receptors shown here come from a woman aged 40 to 49 who had recovered from COVID-19.

The V call is TRBV30, the J call TRBJ2-7; unclear D gene. CDR1 is GTSNPN and CDR2 is SVGIG in the germline V gene (reference sequence). V was cut by 1 base and J by 3 bases, with 4 bases left in between. The CDR3 runs to 11 residues. The CDR3 sequence is CAWSASYEQYF. The CDR3 nucleotides are TGTGCCTGGAGTGCCAGCTACGAGCAGTACTTC.

The genes are TRBV6-2 or TRBV6-3 and TRBJ2-4; 13 positions agree with TRBD2. In germline, CDR1 is MNHEY, CDR2 SVGEGT. With 6 bases clipped from V and 3 bases from J, the junction kept 8 bases outside the gene matches. This CDR3 is 17 amino acids long. Written as DNA, the CDR3 is TGTGCCAGCAGCCTGGGAGGACTAGCGGGGGACAAAAACATTCAGTACTTC. Amino acid sequence: CASSLGGLAGDKNIQYF.

In this sample, this clone turned up once. J is TRBJ2-3 and V is TRBV9, with 10 bases matching TRBD2. Germline CDR1 SGDLS, CDR2 YYNGEE. V was clipped by 4 bases and J by 5 bases; unmatched bases: 16. The CDR3 has 18 amino acids. The CDR3 bases are TGTGCCAGCAGCCCGAGCGTTGGGAGCGGGAGGGCCCAAGATACGCAGTATTTT. Protein product: CASSPSVGSGRAQDTQYF.

The table lists this clone with a count of one. Other DNA variants within this sample encode the same CDR3. V gene TRBV6-5 combines with J gene TRBJ1-3, with no clear D. The V and J ends lost 0 bases and 4 bases respectively, with 10 bases between them. Germline CDR1 and CDR2: MNHEY and SVGAGI. The CDR3 sequence is 15 residues long. The CDR3 here is CASSYSSGSGNTIYF. CDR3 nucleotide sequence: TGTGCCAGCAGTTACTCGTCCGGGTCGGGAAACACCATATATTTT.

In its sample, this clone was seen once. This chain uses TRBV19 with TRBJ2-3, with a weak D call TRBD2 (6 bases). The CDR3 has 12 residues. CDR1 and CDR2 from the germline V gene are LNHDA and SQIVND (reference sequence). The V gene lost 6 bases and the J gene lost 2 bases, with 6 bases spanning the gap. CDR3 protein: CASRDYTDTQYF. The CDR3 DNA reads as TGTGCCAGTAGGGACTACACAGATACGCAGTATTTT. Looking up the rest from reference TRBV19 and TRBJ2-3 gives the full variable domain: DGGITQSPKYLFRKEGQNVTLSCEQNLNHDAMYWYRQDPGQGLRLIYYSQIVNDFQKGDIAEGYSVSREKKESFPLTVTSAQKNPTAFYLCASRDYTDTQYFGPGTRLTVL.

The chain couples TRBV3-1 (or the pseudogene TRBV3-2) to TRBJ2-3; TRBD2 matches 9 bases. The CDR3 is 19 amino acids. V trimming: 1 base; J trimming: 2 bases; junction bases outside the gene matches: 13. CDR1 and CDR2 from the germline V gene are LGHDT and YNNKEL (reference sequence). CDR3 in DNA: TGTGCCAGCAGCCAAGGGCTAGCGGGACCCAGCGTACACACAGATACGCAGTATTTT. Translated: CASSQGLAGPSVHTDTQYF.

V and J are TRBV5-5 and TRBJ1-1; D possibly corresponds to TRBD1 (5 bases). The CDR3 contains 12 residues. The V and J ends lost 2 bases and 8 bases respectively, with 10 bases between them. In germline, CDR1 is SGHKS, CDR2 YYEKEE (reference sequence). The CDR3 region has the DNA TGTGCCAGCAGCTTCGGGGGGACCGAAGCTTTCTTT. Translating it yields CASSFGGTEAFF.

J is TRBJ1-2 and V is TRBV19; D is undetermined. This CDR3 has 13 amino acids. V was clipped by 6 bases and J by 4 bases, with 12 bases between them. CDR1 LNHDA and CDR2 SQIVND come from the germline V gene (reference sequence). Here the CDR3 reads CASSPLILYGYTF. The CDR3 coding sequence is TGTGCCAGTAGCCCACTCATACTCTATGGCTACACCTTC. Combining the CDR3 with reference TRBV19 and TRBJ1-2 gives the whole variable domain DGGITQSPKYLFRKEGQNVTLSCEQNLNHDAMYWYRQDPGQGLRLIYYSQIVNDFQKGDIAEGYSVSREKKESFPLTVTSAQKNPTAFYLCASSPLILYGYTFGSGTRLTVV.

The chain links TRBV9 to TRBJ1-4, with TRBD1 identical over 7 bases. The CDR3 runs 14 residues. Trimming took 4 bases from V and 8 from J; bases not matched to a gene: 8. Looked up from germline, CDR1 is SGDLS and CDR2 is YYNGEE. CDR3 nucleotide sequence: TGTGCCAGCAGCCCCTCAACAGGGGACGAAAAACTGTTTTTT. It yields the protein CASSPSTGDEKLFF.

The chain has TRBV11-3 and TRBJ2-1, with a possible D match to TRBD2 (5 bases). The V and J ends lost 1 base and 7 bases respectively, with 11 bases between them. The germline V gene encodes CDR1 SGHNT and CDR2 YENEEA. The CDR3 length is 14 residues. The CDR3 nucleotides read TGTGCCAGCAGCTTAGGATCTAGCACTAATGAGCAGTTCTTC. Translation: CASSLGSSTNEQFF.

This chain links TRBV9 with TRBJ1-4, with D possibly being TRBD1 (6 bases). The ends were cut back, 0 bases at V and 4 bases at J, with 7 bases in the middle. This CDR3 has 14 amino acids. Germline V gene sequence: CDR1 SGDLS, CDR2 YYNGEE. CDR3 region: CASSVGTDNEKLFF. Written as DNA, the CDR3 is TGTGCCAGCAGCGTAGGGACAGATAATGAAAAACTGTTTTTT.

The chain uses TRBV25-1 and TRBJ2-1; 9 nucleotides align to TRBD2. This CDR3 is built from 16 residues. V shed 6 bases and J 0 bases; nucleotides not matched to a gene: 6. In germline, CDR1 is MGHDK, CDR2 SYGVNS. Written as DNA, the CDR3 is TGTGCCAGCAGGGGGACTAGCCAGGGCTCCTACAATGAGCAGTTCTTC. Translation gives CASRGTSQGSYNEQFF.

The chain is built from TRBV11-2 and TRBJ2-2, with a tentative D call TRBD1 (5 bases). This CDR3 comprises 16 residues. Trimming cost V 1 base and J 9 bases, with 18 bases left between them. CDR1 and CDR2 from the germline V gene are SGHAT and FQNNGV. CDR3 region: CASSLVPPTQARELFF. In DNA, the CDR3 is TGTGCCAGCAGCTTAGTGCCCCCAACACAGGCCCGGGAGCTGTTTTTT.

The rearrangement joins TRBV6-5 to TRBJ1-2; 7 nucleotides line up with TRBD1. The V gene end was trimmed by 8 bases and the J gene end by 4 bases; junction bases not matched to a gene: 7. The V gene's germline CDR1 is MNHEY and CDR2 SVGAGI. This CDR3 has 13 residues. CDR3 coding DNA: TGTGCCAGCGGGGGACAGAACATCTATGGCTACACCTTC. The encoded protein is CASGGQNIYGYTF.

The V gene is TRBV19, the J gene TRBJ1-1; no firm D call. Germline V gene sequence: CDR1 LNHDA, CDR2 SQIVND (reference sequence). The CDR3 has 14 amino acids. Trimming shortened V by 8 bases and J by 0 bases, and 13 bases separated the two germline ends. The CDR3 protein is CASRQNPMNTEAFF. The CDR3 DNA follows: TGTGCCAGTCGCCAGAACCCGATGAACACTGAAGCTTTCTTT.

The rearrangement links TRBV2 to TRBJ2-7; perhaps TRBD2 as D (7 bases). V lost 1 base, J lost 3 bases, and 13 bases lay in between. The V gene's germline CDR1 is SNHLY and CDR2 FYNNEI. This CDR3 has 15 residues. CDR3 amino acids: CASSEGGGGLYEQYF. CDR3 DNA: TGTGCCAGCAGTGAAGGGGGGGGCGGGCTCTACGAGCAGTACTTC.

This rearrangement joins TRBV9 to TRBJ2-2, with D possibly TRBD2 on 6 matching bases. This CDR3 comprises 14 residues. Trimming removed 0 bases from V and 6 bases from J, with 9 bases in between. CDR1 is SGDLS, CDR2 YYNGEE, per germline. CDR3 sequence: CASSVDPGAGELFF. DNA for the CDR3: TGTGCCAGCAGCGTAGACCCGGGGGCCGGGGAGCTGTTTTTT.

The chain uses TRBV7-6 and TRBJ2-4; 7 positions agree with TRBD2. Germline CDR1 SGHVS, CDR2 FNYEAQ. The length of the CDR3 is 15 residues. Losses at the gene ends were 5 bases for V and 7 bases for J; bases not matched to a gene: 11. The CDR3 region has the DNA TGTGCCAGCAGCCCAGAAGCGGGGCGGTGGAACATTCAGTACTTC. Translation: CASSPEAGRWNIQYF.

This chain joins TRBV12-3 or TRBV12-4 and TRBJ1-2; D not resolved. Trimming shortened V by 3 bases and J by 4 bases, and 9 bases separated the two germline ends. CDR3 size: 13 residues. The CDR3 here is CASSFRRIYGYTF. In DNA form, the CDR3 reads TGTGCCAGCAGTTTTCGTAGAATCTATGGCTACACCTTC.

Note on this clone: This specimen includes other DNA sequences encoding the same CDR3. This rearrangement joins TRBV5-6 to TRBJ2-7; a possible D gene is TRBD1 (5 bases). With 4 bases removed from V and 0 bases from J, the gap between germline ends came to 8 bases. This CDR3 is built from 13 residues. CDR1 is SGHDT and CDR2 is YYEEEE in the germline V gene. The CDR3 nucleotides are TGTGCCAGCAGCCCGGACACCTCCTACGAGCAGTACTTC. Translated: CASSPDTSYEQYF.

The genes are TRBV30 and TRBJ2-7; 13 bases line up with TRBD2. CDR1 GTSNPN and CDR2 SVGIG come from the germline V gene (reference sequence). Unmatched junction bases numbered 8, after V lost 3 bases and J lost 6 bases. The CDR3 runs 15 residues. CDR3 coding DNA: TGTGCCTGGAGCCCGGGGACTAGCGGGATCGGCGAGCAGTACGTC. Translating it yields CAWSPGTSGIGEQYV.

This chain uses TRBV10-3 with TRBJ1-2; 8 nucleotides line up with TRBD1. The ends lost 10 bases at V and 2 bases at J; junction bases unmatched: 15. The germline V gene encodes CDR1 ENHRY and CDR2 SYGVKD. The CDR3 sequence is 16 residues long. The CDR3 DNA reads as TGTGCCACGACAGGGGTTGGGGCCAACCTCAACTATGGCTACACCTTC. Protein: CATTGVGANLNYGYTF.

The J gene is TRBJ1-4, the V gene TRBV18, with a possible D match to TRBD1 (5 bases). The CDR3 has 14 residues. V lost 6 bases and J lost 5, with 13 bases in between. Germline assignment: CDR1 KGHSH and CDR2 LQKENI. The CDR3 sequence: CASSPGGENEKLFF. For the CDR3, the DNA is TGTGCCAGCTCCCCTGGAGGGGAAAATGAAAAACTGTTTTTT.

The chain carries TRBV19 and TRBJ2-2; D gene uncertain. This CDR3 spans 12 amino acids. The V end lost 5 bases, the J end lost 1 base, and 2 bases lay between the germline ends. Per germline, CDR1 LNHDA and CDR2 SQIVND (reference sequence). DNA of the CDR3: TGTGCCAGTAGTCGGAACACCGGGGAGCTGTTTTTT. Translating gives CASSRNTGELFF.

The rearrangement joins TRBV5-6 to TRBJ1-1, with 8 bases that match TRBD1. Losses at the gene ends were 4 bases for V and 5 bases for J; bases not matched to a gene: 7. The length of the CDR3 is 14 residues. Per germline, CDR1 SGHDT and CDR2 YYEEEE. Here the CDR3 reads CASSLDRGRTEAFF. The CDR3 coding sequence is TGTGCCAGCAGCCTAGACAGGGGACGAACTGAAGCTTTCTTT.

The chain links TRBV4-2 to TRBJ2-1, with D uncertain. V was clipped by 1 base and J by 5 bases, with 6 bases between them. This CDR3 is 13 amino acids long. CDR1 and CDR2 from the germline V gene are LGHNA and YNFKEQ. The DNA for the CDR3 is TGTGCCAGCAGCCAAGGTGCGAACAATGAGCAGTTCTTC. Encoded protein: CASSQGANNEQFF.

The V and J genes are TRBV6-5 and TRBJ2-1, with D possibly matching TRBD1 (6 bases). Trimming pared 2 bases from V and 6 bases from J, leaving 17 bases between. The germline CDR1 and CDR2 sequences are MNHEY and SVGAGI. The CDR3 length is 16 residues. The CDR3 here is CASSYRATGGVNEQFF. CDR3 bases: TGTGCCAGCAGTTACCGTGCGACAGGAGGTGTCAATGAGCAGTTCTTC.

This clone appeared a single time. This sequence joins TRBV7-3 and TRBJ2-1, with D perhaps matching TRBD2 (5 bases). From germline, CDR1 is SGHTA and CDR2 FQGTGA. The ends were cut back, 4 bases at V and 0 bases at J, with 10 bases in the middle. This CDR3 spans 15 amino acids. The CDR3 here is CASSSGLGSYNEQFF. CDR3 coding DNA: TGTGCCAGCAGCTCCGGACTGGGCTCCTACAATGAGCAGTTCTTC.

The chain has TRBV27 and TRBJ1-1; a weak D match, TRBD1 (6 bases). The V gene's germline CDR1 is MNHEY and CDR2 SMNVEV (reference sequence). The CDR3 is 14 residues long. V lost 8 bases and J 1 base, leaving 14 bases between the germline ends. This chain's CDR3 is CASGRGATNTEAFF. CDR3 nucleotide sequence: TGTGCCAGCGGGCGGGGGGCCACGAACACTGAAGCTTTCTTT.

This clone was picked up a small number of times. The chain's CDR3 is CASSVQGYSNQPQHF. CDR3 nucleotide sequence: TGTGCCAGCAGCGTACAGGGCTATAGCAATCAGCCCCAGCATTTT. This chain links TRBV9 with TRBJ1-5, with D possibly matching TRBD1 (5 bases). V was clipped by 1 base and J by 0 bases, with 8 bases between them. CDR1 is SGDLS, CDR2 YYNGEE, per germline. The CDR3 contains 15 residues.

V and J are TRBV9 and TRBJ2-7; tentatively, D is TRBD2 (7 bases). The CDR3 spans 16 residues. Germline V CDR1 and CDR2: SGDLS, YYNGEE. Trimming took 0 bases from V and 2 from J, leaving 15 bases between them. The CDR3, as DNA: TGTGCCAGCAGCGTAGGGGGGGGCCCAGGCGCCTACGAGCAGTACTTC. It codes for CASSVGGGPGAYEQYF.